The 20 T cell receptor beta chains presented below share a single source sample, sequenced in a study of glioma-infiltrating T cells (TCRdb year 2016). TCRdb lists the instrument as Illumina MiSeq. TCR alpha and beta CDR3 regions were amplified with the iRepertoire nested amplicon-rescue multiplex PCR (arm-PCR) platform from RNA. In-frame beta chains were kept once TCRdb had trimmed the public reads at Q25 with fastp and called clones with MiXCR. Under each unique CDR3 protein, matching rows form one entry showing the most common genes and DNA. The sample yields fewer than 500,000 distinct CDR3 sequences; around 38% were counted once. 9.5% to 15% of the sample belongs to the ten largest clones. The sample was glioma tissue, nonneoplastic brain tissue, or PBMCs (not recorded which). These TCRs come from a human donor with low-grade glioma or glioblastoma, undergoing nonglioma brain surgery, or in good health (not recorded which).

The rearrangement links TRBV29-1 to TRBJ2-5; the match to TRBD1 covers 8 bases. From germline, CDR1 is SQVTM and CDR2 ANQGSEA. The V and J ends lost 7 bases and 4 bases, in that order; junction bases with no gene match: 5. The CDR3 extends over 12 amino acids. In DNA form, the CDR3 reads TGCAGCGGGACAGGGAATTCAGAGACCCAGTACTTC. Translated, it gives CSGTGNSETQYF.

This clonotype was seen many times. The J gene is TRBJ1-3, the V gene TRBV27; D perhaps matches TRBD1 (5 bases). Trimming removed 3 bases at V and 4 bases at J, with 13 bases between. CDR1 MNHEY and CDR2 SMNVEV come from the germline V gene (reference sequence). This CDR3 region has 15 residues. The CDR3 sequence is CASSLQGDPGNTIYF. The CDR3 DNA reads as TGTGCCAGCAGTTTGCAGGGAGACCCAGGAAACACCATATATTTT.

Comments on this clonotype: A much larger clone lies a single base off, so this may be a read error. CDR3 loop: CASRPTGLTEAFF. The CDR3 DNA sequence: TGTGCCAGCAGGCCCACAGGGCTCACTGAAGCTTTCTTT. The chain is built from TRBV12-3 or TRBV12-4 and TRBJ1-1; possible D gene TRBD1, 6 bases. Trimming pared 6 bases from V and 4 bases from J, leaving 12 bases between. The CDR3 is made up of 13 amino acids.

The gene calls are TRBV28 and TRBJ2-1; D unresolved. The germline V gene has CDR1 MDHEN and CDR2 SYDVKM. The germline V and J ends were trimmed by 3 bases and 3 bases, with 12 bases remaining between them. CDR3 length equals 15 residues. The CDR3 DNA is TGTGCCAGCAGTTTGGGCACAGAGTACTACAATGAGCAGTTCTTC. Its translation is CASSLGTEYYNEQFF.

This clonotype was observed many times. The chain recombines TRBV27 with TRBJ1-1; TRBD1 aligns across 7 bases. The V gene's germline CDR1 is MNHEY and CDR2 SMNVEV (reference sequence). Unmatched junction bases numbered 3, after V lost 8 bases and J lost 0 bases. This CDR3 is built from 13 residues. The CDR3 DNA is TGTGCCAGCCGGGACAGTATGAACACTGAAGCTTTCTTT. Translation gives CASRDSMNTEAFF.

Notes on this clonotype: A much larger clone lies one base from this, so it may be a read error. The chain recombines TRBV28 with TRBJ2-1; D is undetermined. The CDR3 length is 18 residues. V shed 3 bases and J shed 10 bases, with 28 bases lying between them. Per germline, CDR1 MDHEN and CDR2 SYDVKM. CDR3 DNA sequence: TGTGCCAGCAGTTTGTCTCTATTGTTTGGTGCGGAGATCTACGAGCAGTTCTTC. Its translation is CASSLSLLFGAEIYEQFF.

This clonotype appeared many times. Here the CDR3 reads CASSETSGSSYEQYF. In DNA, the CDR3 is TGTGCCAGCAGTGAAACTAGCGGGAGCTCCTACGAGCAGTACTTC. The rearrangement joins TRBV6-1 to TRBJ2-7; 11 positions match TRBD2. With 2 bases clipped from V and 0 bases from J, the junction kept 0 bases outside the gene matches. Germline V gives CDR1 MNHNS, CDR2 SASEGT. The CDR3 covers 15 residues.

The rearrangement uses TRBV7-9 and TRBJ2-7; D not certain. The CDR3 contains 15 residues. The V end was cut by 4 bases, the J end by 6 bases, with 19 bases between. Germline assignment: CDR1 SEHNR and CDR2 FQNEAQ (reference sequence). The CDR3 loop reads CASSSTIHPRGEQYF. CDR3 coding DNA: TGTGCCAGCAGCTCAACAATTCATCCCCGTGGCGAGCAGTACTTC.

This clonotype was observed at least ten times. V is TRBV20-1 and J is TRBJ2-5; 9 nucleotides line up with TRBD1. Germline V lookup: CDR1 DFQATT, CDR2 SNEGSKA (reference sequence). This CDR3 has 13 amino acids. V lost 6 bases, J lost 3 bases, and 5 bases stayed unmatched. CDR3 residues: CSAQTGGEETQYF. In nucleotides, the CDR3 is TGCAGTGCGCAAACAGGGGGCGAAGAGACCCAGTACTTC.

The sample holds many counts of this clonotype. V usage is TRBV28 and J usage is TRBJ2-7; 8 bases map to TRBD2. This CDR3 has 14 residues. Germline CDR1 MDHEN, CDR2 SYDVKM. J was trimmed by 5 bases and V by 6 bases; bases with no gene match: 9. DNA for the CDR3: TGTGCCAGCAGAAACTCCGGGACTAGAGACGAGCAGTACTTC. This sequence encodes CASRNSGTRDEQYF. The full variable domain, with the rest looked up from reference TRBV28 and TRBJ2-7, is DVKVTQSSRYLVKRTGEKVFLECVQDMDHENMFWYRQDPGLGLRLIYFSYDVKMKEKGDIPEGYSVSREKKERFSLILESASTNQTSMYLCASRNSGTRDEQYFGPGTRLTVT.

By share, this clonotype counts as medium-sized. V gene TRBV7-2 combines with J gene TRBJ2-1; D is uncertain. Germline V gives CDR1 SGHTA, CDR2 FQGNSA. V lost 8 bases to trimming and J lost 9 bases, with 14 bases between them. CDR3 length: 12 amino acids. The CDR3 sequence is CASGDASLEQFF. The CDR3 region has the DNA TGTGCCAGCGGGGATGCCAGCCTTGAGCAGTTCTTC.

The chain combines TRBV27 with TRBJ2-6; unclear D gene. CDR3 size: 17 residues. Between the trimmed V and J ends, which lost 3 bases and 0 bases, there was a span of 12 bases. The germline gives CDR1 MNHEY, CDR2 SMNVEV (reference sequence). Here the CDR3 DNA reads TGTGCCAGCAGTTTCCTCGATCCTATCTCTGGGGCCAACGTCCTGACTTTC. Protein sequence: CASSFLDPISGANVLTF.

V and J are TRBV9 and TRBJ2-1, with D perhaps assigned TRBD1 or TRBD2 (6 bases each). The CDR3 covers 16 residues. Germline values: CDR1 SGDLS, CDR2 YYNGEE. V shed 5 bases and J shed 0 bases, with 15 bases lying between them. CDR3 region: CASSPRGVGSYNEQFF. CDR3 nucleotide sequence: TGTGCCAGCAGTCCTAGGGGGGTTGGCTCCTACAATGAGCAGTTCTTC.

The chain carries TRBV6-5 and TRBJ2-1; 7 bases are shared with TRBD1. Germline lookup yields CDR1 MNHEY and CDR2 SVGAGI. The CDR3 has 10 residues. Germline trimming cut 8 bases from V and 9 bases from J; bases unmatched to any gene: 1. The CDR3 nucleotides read TGTGCCAGCTACAGGGGTGAGCAGTTCTTC. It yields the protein CASYRGEQFF.

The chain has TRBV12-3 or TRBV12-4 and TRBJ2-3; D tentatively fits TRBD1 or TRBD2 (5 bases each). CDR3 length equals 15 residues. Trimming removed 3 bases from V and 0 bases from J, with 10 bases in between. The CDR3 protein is CASSFMGDSTDTQYF. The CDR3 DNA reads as TGTGCCAGCAGTTTCATGGGGGATAGCACAGATACGCAGTATTTT.

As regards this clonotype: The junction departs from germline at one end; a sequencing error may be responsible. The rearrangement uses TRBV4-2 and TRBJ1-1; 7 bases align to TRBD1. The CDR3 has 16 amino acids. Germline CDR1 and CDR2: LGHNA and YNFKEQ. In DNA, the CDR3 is TGTGCCAGCAGCCCCCAGGGCACAGGGGTGAAAACTGAAGCTTTCTTT. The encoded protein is CASSPQGTGVKTEAFF.

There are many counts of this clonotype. The CDR3: CASSWGTSGSSYNEQFF. As DNA, the CDR3 is TGTGCCAGCAGTTGGGGGACTAGCGGGTCTTCCTACAATGAGCAGTTCTTC. This chain uses TRBV6-1 with TRBJ2-1; the match to TRBD2 covers 12 bases. CDR1 and CDR2 (germline): MNHNS, SASEGT. V lost 5 bases and J lost 1; bases outside the gene matches: 6. The CDR3 runs 17 residues.

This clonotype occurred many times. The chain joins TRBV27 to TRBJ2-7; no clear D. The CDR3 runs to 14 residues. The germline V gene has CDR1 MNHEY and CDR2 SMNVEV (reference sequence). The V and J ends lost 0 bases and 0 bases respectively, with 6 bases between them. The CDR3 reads CASSLSAVSYEQYF. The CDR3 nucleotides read TGTGCCAGCAGTTTATCGGCGGTCTCCTACGAGCAGTACTTC.

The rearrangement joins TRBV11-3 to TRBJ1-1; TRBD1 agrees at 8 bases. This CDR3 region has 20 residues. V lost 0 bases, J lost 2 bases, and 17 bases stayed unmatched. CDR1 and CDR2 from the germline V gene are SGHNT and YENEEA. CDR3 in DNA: TGTGCCAGCAGCTTAGATTCCAGCAATCCCCCGGGACAGGCAAACACTGAAGCTTTCTTT. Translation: CASSLDSSNPPGQANTEAFF.

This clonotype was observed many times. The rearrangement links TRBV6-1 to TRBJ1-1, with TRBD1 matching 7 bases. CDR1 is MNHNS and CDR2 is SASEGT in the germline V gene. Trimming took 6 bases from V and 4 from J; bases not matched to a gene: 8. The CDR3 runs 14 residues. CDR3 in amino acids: CASSPDRVFTEAFF. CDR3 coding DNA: TGTGCCAGCAGCCCCGACAGGGTTTTCACTGAAGCTTTCTTT.